These T cell receptor beta chains were read from a single sample in a study of tumor-infiltrating lymphocytes in primary liver carcinoma. TCRdb used MiXCR to reprocess the multiplex PCR reads, holding one entry per CDR3 protein. The table lists approximately 340,000 distinct CDR3 sequences, 65% of them singletons. Sequenced sample: peripheral blood. These receptors were obtained from a man between 35 and 55 years old with primary liver carcinoma and hepatitis B virus infection. CDR3s include the opening cysteine and the closing phenylalanine or tryptophan. D genes are given only for firm matches. The size of a clone is reported for some rows only, either as once, few or many, or as a class for expanded clones.

TRBV6-1	NA	TRBJ2-7	NA	CASSIVRKYEQYF	TGTGCCAGCAGTATCGTGAGGAAATACGAGCAGTACTTC
TRBV6-6	TRBD2	TRBJ2-7	few	CASSYSRTSVAYEQYF	TGTGCCAGCAGTTACTCGAGGACTAGCGTGGCCTACGAGCAGTACTTC
TRBV7-8	TRBD2	TRBJ2-3	NA	CASSSSGENTDTQYF	TGTGCCAGCAGCTCTAGCGGGGAAAACACAGATACGCAGTATTTT
TRBV6-6	TRBD1	TRBJ2-3	NA	CAGRRTGTGGFFNQPQYF	TGTGCCGGCAGGCGTACCGGGACAGGGGGATTCTTCAATCAGCCCCAGTATTTT
TRBV11-2	NA	TRBJ2-1	many	CASSLDRWGEVAYNEQFF	TGTGCCAGCAGCTTAGACCGTTGGGGGGAGGTCGCCTACAATGAGCAGTTCTTC
TRBV5-4	NA	TRBJ2-4	NA	CASSSEKGPSRGIKYF	TGTGCCAGCAGCTCGGAAAAGGGACCGTCACGCGGCATTAAGTACTTC
TRBV6-2/TRBV6-3	TRBD2	TRBJ2-7	many	CASSGGLAGVYEQYF	TGTGCCAGCAGTGGGGGACTAGCGGGGGTCTACGAGCAGTACTTC
TRBV5-4	TRBD1	TRBJ2-7	few	CASSPGTGPSNEQYF	TGTGCCAGTAGCCCAGGGACAGGCCCTTCCAACGAGCAGTACTTC
TRBV11-1	TRBD2	TRBJ2-1	NA	CASSLSPTGGYEQFF	TGTGCCAGCAGCTTAAGTCCAACGGGAGGATATGAGCAGTTCTTC
TRBV6-1	NA	TRBJ2-1	NA	CASTLERHTYNEQFF	TGTGCCAGCACCCTGGAGCGGCACACCTACAATGAGCAGTTCTTC
TRBV10-3	NA	TRBJ2-2	NA	CAISYDRLDGNTGEMSF	TGTGCCATCAGTTACGACAGACTGGACGGAAACACCGGGGAGATGTCTTTT
TRBV11-2	NA	TRBJ2-7	NA	CASSLDWARAYEQYF	TGTGCCAGCAGCTTAGATTGGGCAAGGGCATACGAACAGTACTTC
TRBV6-5	TRBD2	TRBJ2-7	few	CASSYGPSGSYEQYF	TGTGCCAGCAGTTACGGACCTAGCGGGAGCTACGAGCAGTACTTC
TRBV5-6	NA	TRBJ2-7	few	CASSSGEGPYEQYF	TGTGCCAGCAGTTCCGGAGAGGGCCCCTACGAGCAGTACTTC
TRBV11-2	NA	TRBJ2-6	NA	CDSSPQESGANVLTF	TGTGACAGCAGTCCGCAGGAATCTGGGGCCAACGTCCTGACTTTC
TRBV10-2	NA	TRBJ1-6	NA	CTSSPVTAKHSPLHF	TGCACCAGCAGTCCGGTGACCGCCAAGCATTCACCCCTCCACTTT
TRBV13	NA	TRBJ2-7	NA	CASSRLGADGREQYF	TGTGCCAGCAGTAGGTTGGGGGCGGACGGGAGGGAGCAGTACTTC
TRBV29-1	NA	TRBJ1-3	NA	CSVAEISGNTIYF	TGCAGCGTTGCAGAAATCTCTGGAAACACCATATATTTT
TRBV5-1	TRBD1	TRBJ2-1	NA	CASSLGQGFEEQFF	TGCGCCAGCAGCTTGGGACAGGGGTTCGAAGAGCAGTTCTTC
TRBV5-1	NA	TRBJ2-1	NA	CANSLAGELAYNEQFF	TGCGCCAACAGCTTGGCTGGGGAGTTGGCCTACAATGAGCAGTTCTTC
TRBV10-3	TRBD1	TRBJ2-7	NA	CAITDVGQGQNEQYF	TGTGCCATCACTGATGTAGGACAGGGGCAAAACGAGCAGTACTTC
TRBV20-1	NA	TRBJ2-1	NA	CTAFATENSYNEQFF	TGTACTGCTTTCGCGACAGAAAACTCCTACAATGAGCAGTTCTTC
TRBV4-2	TRBD2	TRBJ2-7	NA	CASSQGLAGLHGQYF	TGTGCCAGCAGCCAAGGACTAGCGGGACTCCATGGGCAGTACTTC
TRBV6-6	TRBD1	TRBJ1-5	NA	CASSNRQGASVQPEHF	TGTGCCAGCAGTAATAGACAGGGGGCGTCAGTTCAGCCCGAGCATTTT
TRBV4-1	NA	TRBJ1-2	few	CASSQPYRYGYTF	TGCGCCAGCAGCCAGCCCTACAGGTATGGCTACACCTTC
TRBV5-1	NA	TRBJ2-2	few	CASSLLAGSGTGELFF	TGCGCCAGCAGTCTCTTGGCGGGGAGCGGCACCGGGGAGCTGTTTTTT
TRBV29-1	TRBD2	TRBJ2-1	many	CSVPSGGSSYNEQFF	TGCAGCGTACCTAGCGGGGGGAGCTCCTACAATGAGCAGTTCTTC